This T cell receptor (beta chain) was captured in a study of T-cell reconstitution after alpha-beta-depleted transplantation in children. Notes on the study in general: Roughly two months post-transplant, alpha-beta T cells reportedly originated from several hundred graft clones that had expanded. Some patients' high day-60 TCRbeta diversity was traced to surviving recipient T cells and thymic progenitors.

Unique molecular identifiers featured in how the TCRbeta library was prepared. TCRdb re-called the PCR reads with MiXCR, one entry per CDR3 protein. The table has 550,000 to 800,000 distinct CDR3 sequences, roughly 13% seen once. In germline, CDR1 is MNHEY, CDR2 SMNVEV (reference sequence). The CDR3 consists of 13 residues. Trimming removed 2 bases at V and 4 bases at J, with 8 bases between. To note about this clonotype: Its antigen is undetermined.

The starting material was PBMCs, obtained before TCRalphabeta/CD19-depleted stem cell transplant. The J gene is TRBJ2-5, the V gene TRBV27, with D hard to call. This clonotype was sampled from a girl aged 2 to 9 with congenital amegakaryocytic thrombocytopenia, due to receive a stem cell transplant. CDR3 protein: CASSLGFLETQYF. The CDR3 bases are TGTGCCAGCAGTTTAGGGTTTCTAGAGACCCAGTACTTC.